This T cell receptor beta chain was obtained from a study of OX40 agonist ivuxolimab in advanced cancers. Study overall: With a range of roughly 23 to 90, age averaged approximately 60 years, and nearly 85% were male. Antecedent anti-PD-1, anti-PD-L1 or anti-CTLA-4 therapy was permissible, with under 50% having received some. Among those treated, three patients had partial responses, one with hepatocellular carcinoma and two with cutaneous melanoma.

Clones were read by immunoSEQ multiplex PCR, and TCRdb kept only the in-frame ones, dropping some. The sample shows around 72,000 clones, 80% to 90% of them seen only once. This clone appeared a single time. The junction does not match germline at one end; this may be a read error. CDR3 length: 14 amino acids. CDR1 SGHTA and CDR2 FQGNSA come from the germline V gene. Sequenced material: CD4+ or CD8+ T cells sorted from blood, taken in a trial of the OX40 agonist ivuxolimab. The chain recombines TRBV7-2 with TRBJ2-7; D perhaps matches TRBD2 (6 bases). This TCR derives from an adult with an advanced solid tumor such as melanoma, head and neck, liver or kidney cancer. CDR3 in amino acids: CASSLVGSEGVKRF. The CDR3 nucleotides are TGTGCCAGCAGCTTAGTGGGGTCGGAGGGAGTGAAGAGGTTC.